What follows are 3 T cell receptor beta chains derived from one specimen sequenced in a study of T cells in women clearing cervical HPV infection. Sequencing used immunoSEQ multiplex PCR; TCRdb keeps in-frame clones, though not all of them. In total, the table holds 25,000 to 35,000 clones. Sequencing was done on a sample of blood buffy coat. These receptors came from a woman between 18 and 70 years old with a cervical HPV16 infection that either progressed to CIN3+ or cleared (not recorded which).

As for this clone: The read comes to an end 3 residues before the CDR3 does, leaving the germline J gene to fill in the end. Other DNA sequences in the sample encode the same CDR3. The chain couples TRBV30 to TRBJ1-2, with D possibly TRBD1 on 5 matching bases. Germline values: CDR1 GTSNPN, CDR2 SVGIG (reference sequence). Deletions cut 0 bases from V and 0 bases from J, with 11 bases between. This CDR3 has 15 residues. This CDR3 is CAWSVLGGSNYGYTF. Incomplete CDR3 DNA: TGTGCCTGGAGTGTACTCGGGGGTTCTAACTATGGC.

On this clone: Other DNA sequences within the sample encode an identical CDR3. The CDR3 bases that were read are TGTGCCAGCAGCTTCGGGGGGAGCTATGGC. Translating it yields CASSFGGSYG. The complete CDR3 reads CASSFGGSYGYTF. The chain joins TRBV5-6 to TRBJ1-2; maybe TRBD1 (5 bases). The missing CDR3 end, 3 residues past where the read stops, is filled in from the germline J gene. This CDR3 spans 13 amino acids. Germline V gene lookup returns CDR1 SGHDT and CDR2 YYEEEE. Trimming shortened V by 2 bases and J by 4 bases, and 9 bases separated the two germline ends.

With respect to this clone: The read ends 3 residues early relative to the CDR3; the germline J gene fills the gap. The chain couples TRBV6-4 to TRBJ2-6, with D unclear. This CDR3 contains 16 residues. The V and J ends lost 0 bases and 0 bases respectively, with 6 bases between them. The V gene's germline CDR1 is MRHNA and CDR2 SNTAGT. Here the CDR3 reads CASSDSSSSGANVLTF. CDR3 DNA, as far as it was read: TGTGCCAGCAGTGACTCGAGTAGCTCTGGGGCCAACGTC.